This is a list of T cell receptor beta chains from one sample in a study of blood T cell repertoires in COVID-19. Method: immunoSEQ multiplex PCR; TCRdb's copy keeps in-frame clones and lacks some. The sample has some 110,000 clones; roughly 86% are singletons. The sequenced material came from peripheral blood. The receptor set was obtained from a human donor in a cohort sampled during active COVID-19. CDR3s include the opening cysteine and the closing phenylalanine or tryptophan. The D gene is left open where the match is weak. The listing skips clone size in some rows; elsewhere it reads once, few, many or a size class.

CDR3 length	D gene	V gene	J gene	clone size	CDR3 protein	CDR3 DNA
17	TRBD1	TRBV5-6	TRBJ2-5	.	CASSSGNPGQGRETQYF	TGTGCCAGCAGCTCAGGTAACCCGGGACAGGGGAGGGAGACCCAGTACTTC
14	TRBD1	TRBV6-2/TRBV6-3	TRBJ1-1	.	CASSPGTGVTEAFF	TGTGCCAGCAGCCCCGGGACAGGGGTTACTGAAGCTTTCTTT
15	.	TRBV12-5	TRBJ2-1	few	CASGTVRGSYNEQFF	TGTGCTAGTGGTACCGTCCGGGGGTCTTATAATGAGCAGTTCTTC
19	TRBD1	TRBV5-1	TRBJ1-6	.	CASSLEIPRQGWKNSPLHF	TGCGCCAGCAGCTTGGAGATCCCACGACAGGGCTGGAAGAATTCACCCCTCCACTTT
14	TRBD1	TRBV28	TRBJ1-5	once	CASRTTGVSQPQHF	TGTGCCAGCAGAACAACAGGGGTGAGTCAGCCCCAGCATTTT
12	.	TRBV19	TRBJ1-2	.	CASSSHRAGYTF	TGTGCCAGTAGTTCCCACAGGGCTGGCTACACCTTC
13	.	TRBV27	TRBJ1-5	.	CASSPGAVQPQHF	TGTGCCAGCTCGCCAGGCGCCGTTCAGCCCCAGCATTTT
15	.	TRBV5-1	TRBJ2-7	few	CASRRDAGYSYEQYF	TGCGCCAGCCGAAGAGATGCAGGGTACTCCTACGAGCAGTACTTC
18	.	TRBV28	TRBJ1-2	.	CASSPLGGLILANYGYTF	TGTGCCAGCAGCCCCCTCGGGGGTTTAATCTTAGCTAACTATGGCTACACCTTC
14	.	TRBV19	TRBJ1-6	.	CASSIQVYNSPLHF	TGTGCCAGTAGTATACAGGTCTATAATTCACCCCTCCACTTT
13	.	TRBV11-2	TRBJ1-2	.	CASSLGGVHGYTF	TGTGCCAGCAGCTTGGGGGGGGTACATGGCTACACCTTC
16	.	TRBV19	TRBJ1-5	.	CASSIGTYVGNQPQHF	TGTGCCAGTAGTATAGGGACATACGTGGGCAATCAGCCCCAGCATTTT
16	TRBD2	TRBV6-6	TRBJ2-1	.	CASSPGLAGVYNEQFF	TGTGCCAGCAGCCCGGGACTAGCGGGGGTATACAATGAGCAGTTCTTC
19	.	TRBV28	TRBJ2-3	.	CASSPSASWRSSFTDTQYF	TGTGCCAGCAGCCCTTCCGCATCTTGGCGGAGCTCTTTCACAGATACGCAGTATTTT
15	.	TRBV28	TRBJ2-1	.	CASSSRQVPYNEQFF	TGTGCCAGCAGTTCCCGACAGGTCCCCTACAATGAGCAGTTCTTC
18	TRBD2	TRBV13	TRBJ2-1	.	CASIELAGGISSYNEQFF	TGTGCCAGCATCGAACTAGCGGGGGGGATCAGCTCCTACAATGAGCAGTTCTTC
16	TRBD1	TRBV11-3	TRBJ2-1	.	CASSLRGTGPKYEQFF	TGTGCCAGCAGTCTCCGGGGGACAGGACCCAAGTATGAGCAGTTCTTC
15	TRBD2	TRBV6-6	TRBJ2-7	.	CASSGIAGGIYEQYF	TGTGCCAGCAGCGGAATAGCGGGAGGGATTTACGAGCAGTACTTC
14	.	TRBV5-4	TRBJ1-6	.	CASRVKGTGSPLHF	TGTGCCAGCAGGGTAAAGGGGACTGGGTCACCCCTCCACTTT
15	TRBD1	TRBV19	TRBJ1-1	.	CASKNREGAGIGAFF	TGTGCCAGTAAAAACCGGGAGGGGGCGGGAATCGGAGCTTTCTTT
14	TRBD2	TRBV28	TRBJ2-7	.	CASSLVAGVYEQYF	TGTGCCAGCAGTTTAGTAGCGGGAGTTTACGAGCAGTACTTC
16	.	TRBV5-6	TRBJ2-7	once	CASSPRAGTGNYEQYF	TGTGCCAGCAGCCCGCGGGCCGGCACAGGGAACTACGAGCAGTACTTC
13	TRBD1	TRBV7-2	TRBJ1-5	few	CASRRTGNQPQHF	TGTGCCAGCAGAAGGACAGGGAATCAGCCCCAGCATTTT
16	.	TRBV6-1	TRBJ1-2	.	CASSESPVRRGYGYTF	TGTGCCAGCAGTGAGTCCCCTGTGAGGCGGGGCTATGGCTACACCTTC
16	.	TRBV5-8	TRBJ2-3	.	CASRNPQGYLTDTQYF	TGTGCCAGCAGAAACCCTCAGGGGTATCTCACAGATACGCAGTATTTT
15	TRBD1	TRBV12-5	TRBJ1-5	.	CASGRGTAYNQPQHF	TGTGCTAGTGGACGTGGGACAGCTTACAATCAGCCCCAGCATTTT
15	TRBD2	TRBV11-2	TRBJ2-3	few	CASSIQAGYTDTQYF	TGTGCCAGCAGCATACAAGCGGGGTACACAGATACGCAGTATTTT
14	.	TRBV6-6	TRBJ2-5	.	CASSYPGQQETQYF	TGTGCCAGCAGTTATCCGGGACAACAAGAGACCCAGTACTTC